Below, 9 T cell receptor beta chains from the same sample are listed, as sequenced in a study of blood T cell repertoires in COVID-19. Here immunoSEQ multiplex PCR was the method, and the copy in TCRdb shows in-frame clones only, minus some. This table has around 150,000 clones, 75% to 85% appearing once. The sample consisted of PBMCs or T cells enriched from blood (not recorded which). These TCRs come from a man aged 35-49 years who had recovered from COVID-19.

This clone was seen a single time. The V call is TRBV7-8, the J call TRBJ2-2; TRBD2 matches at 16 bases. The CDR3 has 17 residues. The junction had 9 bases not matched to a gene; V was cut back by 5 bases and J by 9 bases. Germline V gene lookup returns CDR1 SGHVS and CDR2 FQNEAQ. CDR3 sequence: CASSPGLAGGPPRELFF. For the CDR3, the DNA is TGTGCCAGCAGCCCGGGACTAGCGGGGGGGCCCCCCCGGGAGCTGTTTTTT.

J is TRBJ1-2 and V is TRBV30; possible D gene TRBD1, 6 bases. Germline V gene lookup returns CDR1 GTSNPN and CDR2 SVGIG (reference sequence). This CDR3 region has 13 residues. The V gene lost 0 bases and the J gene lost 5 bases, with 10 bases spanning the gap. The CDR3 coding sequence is TGTGCCTGGAGTGTACAAGGACAGTATGGCTACACCTTC. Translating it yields CAWSVQGQYGYTF. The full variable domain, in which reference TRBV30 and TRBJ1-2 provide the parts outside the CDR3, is SQTIHQWPATLVQPVGSPLSLECTVEGTSNPNLYWYRQAAGRGLQLLFYSVGIGQISSEVPQNLSASRPQDRQFILSSKKLLLSDSGFYLCAWSVQGQYGYTFGSGTRLTVV.

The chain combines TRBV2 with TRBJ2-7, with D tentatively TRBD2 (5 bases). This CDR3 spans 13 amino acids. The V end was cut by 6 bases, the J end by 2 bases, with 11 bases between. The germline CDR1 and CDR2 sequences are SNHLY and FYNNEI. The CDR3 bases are TGTGCCAGCAGAACAGTCGGGACCTACGAGCAGTACTTC. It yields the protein CASRTVGTYEQYF. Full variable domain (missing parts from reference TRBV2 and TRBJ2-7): EPEVTQTPSHQVTQMGQEVILRCVPISNHLYFYWYRQILGQKVEFLVSFYNNEISEKSEIFDDQFSVERPDGSNFTLKIRSTKLEDSAMYFCASRTVGTYEQYFGPGTRLTVT.

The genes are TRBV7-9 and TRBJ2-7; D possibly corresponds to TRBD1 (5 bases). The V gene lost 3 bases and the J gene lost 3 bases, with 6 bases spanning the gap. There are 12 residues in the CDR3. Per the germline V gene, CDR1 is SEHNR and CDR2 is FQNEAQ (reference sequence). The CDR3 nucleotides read TGTGCCAGCAGCTTTGACAGCTACGAGCAGTACGTC. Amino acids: CASSFDSYEQYV.

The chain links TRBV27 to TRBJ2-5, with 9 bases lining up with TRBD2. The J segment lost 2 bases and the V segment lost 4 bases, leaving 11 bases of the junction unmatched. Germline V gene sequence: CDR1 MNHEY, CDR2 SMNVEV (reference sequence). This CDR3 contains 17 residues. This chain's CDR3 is CASSSPSSGGRQETQYF. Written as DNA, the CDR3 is TGTGCCAGCAGTTCCCCTAGTAGCGGGGGCCGACAAGAGACCCAGTACTTC.

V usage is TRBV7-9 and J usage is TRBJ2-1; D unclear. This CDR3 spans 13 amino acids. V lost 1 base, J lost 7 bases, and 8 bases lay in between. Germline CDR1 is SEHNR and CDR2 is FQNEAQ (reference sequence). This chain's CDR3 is CASSLGSQNEQFF. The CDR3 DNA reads TGTGCCAGCAGCTTAGGGAGCCAAAATGAGCAGTTCTTC.

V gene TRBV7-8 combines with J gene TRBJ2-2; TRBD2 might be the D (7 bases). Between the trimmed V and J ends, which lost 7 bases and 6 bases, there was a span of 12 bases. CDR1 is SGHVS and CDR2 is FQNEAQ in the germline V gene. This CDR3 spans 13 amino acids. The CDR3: CASNGGGAGELFF. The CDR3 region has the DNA TGTGCCAGCAACGGCGGGGGCGCCGGGGAGCTGTTTTTT.

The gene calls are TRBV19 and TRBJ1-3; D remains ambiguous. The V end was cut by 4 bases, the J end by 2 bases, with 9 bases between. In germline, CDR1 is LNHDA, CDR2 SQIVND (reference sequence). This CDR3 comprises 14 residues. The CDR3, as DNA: TGTGCCAGTAGTAGGCCGGGAGCTGGAAACACCATATATTTT. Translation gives CASSRPGAGNTIYF.

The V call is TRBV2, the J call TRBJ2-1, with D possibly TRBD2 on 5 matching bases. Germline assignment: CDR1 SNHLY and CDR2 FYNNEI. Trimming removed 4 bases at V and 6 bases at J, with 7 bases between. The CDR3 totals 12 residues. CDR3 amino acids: CASSAGFNEQFF. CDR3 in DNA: TGTGCCAGCAGTGCGGGATTCAATGAGCAGTTCTTC.